This entry describes one TCR beta chain. This sample was taken from a study of blood T cell repertoires in COVID-19. Across the study: The origin of the acute and convalescent COVID-19 samples was the United States, Italy and Spain. PBMCs, B-cell-depleted T cells, or T cells were the source of the cDNA or gDNA that made up the material.

The CDR3 extends over 13 amino acids. Germline V gene sequence: CDR1 SGHRS, CDR2 YFSETQ. The V end lost 5 bases, the J end lost 3 bases, and 12 bases lay between the germline ends. Authors' analysis steps: Estimation of nucleated cell counts was performed using reference gene primer amplification. Repertoires were generated with immunoSEQ multiplex PCR, while TCRdb's copy carries only in-frame clones and drops some. The V and J calls and clone size are taken from that table; D and trimming were inferred from the DNA. The profile covers 25,000 to 35,000 clones, with 90% appearing a single time and 1.5% to 1.9% taken by the ten largest.

The sequencing sample was made of peripheral blood. The chain carries TRBV5-1 and TRBJ2-7; D possibly corresponds to TRBD1 (7 bases). The sequence was collected from a man in his sixties with active COVID-19. Written as DNA, the CDR3 is TGCGCCAGCAGGCCAGGGGGGCTCTACGAGCAGTACTTC. It yields the protein CASRPGGLYEQYF.